This T cell receptor beta chain comes out of a study of spatial heterogeneity in lung cancer. Across the study: Alpha-chain sequences were detected in numbers that were consistently lower than beta-chain sequences. Raw reads contained each unique TCR and UMI combination more than ten times on average.

This clonotype has a handful of counts. Time point indicated: sample taken at primary tumor resection. The input material, whole RNA from tumor, nontumor lung or frozen PBMC, was sequenced unsorted. CDR1 is MNHNY, CDR2 SVGAGI, per germline (reference sequence). This CDR3 is 15 amino acids long. The V and J ends lost 1 base and 2 bases respectively, with 6 bases between them. Every cDNA TCR molecule received its own unique molecular identifier. From the 5' RACE reads, TCRdb called clonotypes with MiXCR, one entry per CDR3 protein. Of 43,000 or so distinct CDR3 sequences listed, around 6.5% are singletons.

This rearrangement joins TRBV6-6 to TRBJ1-6; D uncertain. The material sequenced was PBMCs, taken at surgery. This clonotype was obtained from a female donor with early-stage non-small cell lung cancer. CDR3 region: CASSYLETYNSPLHF. CDR3 nucleotides: TGTGCCAGCAGTTACTTGGAGACCTATAATTCACCCCTCCACTTT.